This T cell receptor (beta chain) emerged from a study of blood T cell repertoires in COVID-19. Overall study context: Material from acute and convalescent COVID-19 was sourced from the United States, Italy and Spain.

Germline V gives CDR1 MNHEY, CDR2 SVGAGI. The CDR3 extends over 13 amino acids. V was trimmed by 2 bases and J by 7 bases, leaving 9 bases between them. Under the authors' procedure: Scientists estimated how many nucleated cells there were by amplifying reference gene primers. The protocol was immunoSEQ multiplex PCR, while the TCRdb copy is restricted to in-frame clones and leaves out a portion. D and trimming were read from the DNA, whereas the V and J calls and clone size are those reported in that table. The sample lists fewer than 250,000 clones; 70% to 90% were seen once. The sample taken for sequencing was PBMCs or T cells enriched from blood (not recorded which). This clonotype originated in a man in his fifties or sixties who had been exposed to COVID-19. The chain has TRBV6-5 and TRBJ1-5; D not resolved. CDR3 coding DNA: TGTGCCAGCAGTTACCCGCAGCGCCAGCCCCAGCATTTT. This gives the protein CASSYPQRQPQHF.